The 28 T cell receptor beta chains presented below share a single source sample, sequenced in a study of blood T cell repertoires in COVID-19. Assay: immunoSEQ multiplex PCR; the TCRdb copy retains only in-frame clones and omits some. The sample lists roughly 150,000 clones, 65% to 90% occurring once. The sample consisted of peripheral blood. The receptors here all came from a woman between 45 and 65 years old with acute or convalescent COVID-19.

The gene calls are TRBV10-2 and TRBJ1-5; D is uncertain. This CDR3 contains 13 residues. V lost 3 bases to trimming and J lost 0 bases, with 3 bases between them. The germline gives CDR1 WSHSY, CDR2 SAAADI. CDR3 nucleotides: TGCGCCAGCAGTGATAGTAGCAATCAGCCCCAGCATTTT. Amino acid sequence: CASSDSSNQPQHF.

The genes are TRBV9 and TRBJ2-1; 14 nucleotides line up with TRBD2. The CDR3 consists of 16 residues. The germline gives CDR1 SGDLS, CDR2 YYNGEE. After removal of 3 bases from V and 9 bases from J, the junction contained 8 bases not matched to a gene. The CDR3 DNA reads TGTGCCAGCAGCGCGACTAGCGGGGGGGTATTGGTTGAGCAGTTCTTC. Translation gives CASSATSGGVLVEQFF.

The rearrangement joins TRBV7-9 to TRBJ2-1, with D perhaps matching TRBD2 (7 bases). This CDR3 comprises 15 residues. V lost 3 bases, J lost 3 bases, and 12 bases lay in between. Germline CDR1 SEHNR, CDR2 FQNEAQ (reference sequence). The CDR3 coding sequence is TGTGCCAGCAGCTTTACAGGGAGGGACTACAATGAGCAGTTCTTC. This sequence encodes CASSFTGRDYNEQFF.

This clone was detected only a few times. V usage is TRBV15 and J usage is TRBJ1-2; possibly TRBD1 for D (5 bases). Per the germline V gene, CDR1 is LNHNV and CDR2 is YYDKDF (reference sequence). Trimming removed 0 bases at V and 2 bases at J, with 13 bases between. The CDR3 length is 16 residues. CDR3 sequence: CATSRDLTWTNYGYTF. The CDR3 region has the DNA TGTGCCACCAGCAGAGATTTGACGTGGACAAACTATGGCTACACCTTC.

This clone was detected a few times. The V call is TRBV7-9, the J call TRBJ1-5, with D unclear. The length of the CDR3 is 15 residues. Germline values: CDR1 SEHNR, CDR2 FQNEAQ (reference sequence). With 3 bases removed from V and 5 bases from J, the gap between germline ends came to 14 bases. The DNA for the CDR3 is TGTGCCAGCAGCTTGATGGATCCCCTAGATCAGCCCCAGCATTTT. It translates to CASSLMDPLDQPQHF.

This sequence joins TRBV9 and TRBJ2-1, with TRBD1 matching 7 bases. The length of the CDR3 is 14 residues. V was pared by 3 bases and J by 6 bases, with 6 bases of the junction left unmatched. Germline CDR1 and CDR2: SGDLS and YYNGEE. The CDR3 nucleotides are TGTGCCAGCAGCGCGAGACAGGGCCCCAATGAGCAGTTCTTC. Protein sequence: CASSARQGPNEQFF.

The chain couples TRBV10-3 to TRBJ2-2; 9 bases match TRBD1. V shed 9 bases, J shed 2 bases, and the junction held 16 bases outside the gene matches. CDR3 length equals 18 residues. Per germline, CDR1 ENHRY and CDR2 SYGVKD. CDR3 sequence (DNA): TGTGCCATACCGACGGGTTCGGGACAGGGCGGAAACACCGGGGAGCTGTTTTTT. Its translation: CAIPTGSGQGGNTGELFF.

This clone was counted a few times. The chain combines TRBV12-5 with TRBJ2-4; weak D call: TRBD2 (6 bases). V dropped 1 base and J dropped 0 bases, with 7 bases sitting between them. Looked up from germline, CDR1 is LGHNT and CDR2 is FRNRAP. CDR3 length: 15 amino acids. For the CDR3, the DNA is TGTGCTAGTGGTTTGGGGGGACTAGCCAAAAACATTCAGTACTTC. Translation gives CASGLGGLAKNIQYF.

The rearrangement links TRBV20-1 to TRBJ2-1; D is perhaps TRBD2 (5 bases). Germline CDR1 reads DFQATT; CDR2 reads SNEGSKA (reference sequence). The germline V and J ends were trimmed by 7 bases and 9 bases, with 10 bases remaining between them. This CDR3 contains 10 residues. The CDR3 region is CSVIRGEQFF. The DNA for the CDR3 is TGCAGTGTCATCCGGGGTGAGCAGTTCTTC.

The chain has TRBV30 and TRBJ2-5; D unclear. The V gene's germline CDR1 is GTSNPN and CDR2 SVGIG (reference sequence). Trimming shortened V by 2 bases and J by 5 bases, and 9 bases separated the two germline ends. The CDR3 extends over 12 amino acids. The CDR3 here is CAWSSGFETQYF. The DNA for the CDR3 is TGTGCCTGGAGTTCGGGTTTCGAGACCCAGTACTTC.

The chain employs TRBV7-2 and TRBJ2-1; D remains unclear. V gave up 6 bases and J gave up 8 bases, with 14 bases separating them. In germline, CDR1 is SGHTA, CDR2 FQGNSA. The CDR3 length is 13 residues. DNA of the CDR3: TGTGCCAGCAGGGCCTCCCCTCGGGATGAGCAGTTCTTC. It translates to CASRASPRDEQFF.

V usage is TRBV2 and J usage is TRBJ1-2; 11 bases agree with TRBD1. The junction had 4 bases not matched to a gene; V was cut back by 5 bases and J by 8 bases. Germline loops: CDR1 SNHLY, CDR2 FYNNEI. CDR3 length equals 13 residues. The CDR3 DNA reads as TGTGCCAGCAGTAGGACAGGGGGCGGCGGCTACACCTTC. Amino acid sequence: CASSRTGGGGYTF.

The chain carries TRBV4-1 and TRBJ1-5; the D is unclear. V was shortened by 0 bases and J by 5 bases, with 8 bases between the two germline ends. This CDR3 contains 14 residues. In germline, CDR1 is MGHRA, CDR2 YSYEKL. The chain's CDR3 is CASSQDREDQPQHF. The CDR3 bases are TGCGCCAGCAGCCAAGATAGGGAGGATCAGCCCCAGCATTTT.

This chain joins TRBV30 and TRBJ2-4, with 10 bases lining up with TRBD2. Trimming cost V 0 bases and J 0 bases; bases outside gene matches: 8. Germline values: CDR1 GTSNPN, CDR2 SVGIG (reference sequence). The CDR3 is 18 residues long. CDR3 sequence: CAWSVASGGRIAKNIQYF. Here the CDR3 DNA reads TGTGCCTGGAGTGTAGCTAGCGGGGGACGAATAGCCAAAAACATTCAGTACTTC.

This chain connects TRBV24-1 to TRBJ2-1; 8 bases agree with TRBD1. Trimming at V came to 3 bases and at J to 4 bases, leaving 1 base not matched to a gene. The CDR3 is 14 residues long. CDR1 is KGHDR and CDR2 is SFDVKD in the germline V gene. The CDR3 sequence: CATSDGTGYNEQFF. The CDR3 DNA reads TGTGCCACCAGTGATGGGACAGGATACAATGAGCAGTTCTTC.

Turning to this clone: Other nucleotide sequences from this sample produce the same CDR3. The V and J genes are TRBV28 and TRBJ2-6; 7 bases align to TRBD2. The CDR3 totals 19 residues. V was clipped by 3 bases and J by 1 base; unmatched bases: 12. Germline V lookup: CDR1 MDHEN, CDR2 SYDVKM. CDR3 DNA: TGTGCCAGCAGTTTTTGGGGGGGAGCGGGTCCTTCTGGGGCCAACGTCCTGACTTTC. This codes for CASSFWGGAGPSGANVLTF.

J is TRBJ1-5 and V is TRBV24-1; D is undetermined. V lost 5 bases and J lost 5, with 6 bases in between. The CDR3 is 12 residues long. CDR1 and CDR2 from the germline V gene are KGHDR and SFDVKD. The CDR3 is CATSGEYQPQHF. CDR3 in DNA: TGTGCCACCAGTGGGGAGTATCAGCCCCAGCATTTT.

The chain couples TRBV7-7 to TRBJ1-1, with 11 bases aligning to TRBD1. The germline V gene encodes CDR1 SSHAT and CDR2 FNYEAQ (reference sequence). The CDR3 is 13 residues long. The V and J ends lost 6 bases and 9 bases, in that order; junction bases with no gene match: 6. The CDR3 region has the DNA TGTGCCAGCAGTACCGGGACAGGGGGAAAAGCTTTCTTT. It encodes CASSTGTGGKAFF.

V and J are TRBV5-8 and TRBJ1-5; D not resolved. Germline V gives CDR1 SGHTS, CDR2 YDEGEE. V gave up 5 bases and J gave up 5 bases, with 8 bases separating them. This CDR3 has 12 amino acids. CDR3 nucleotide sequence: TGTGCCAGCAGTTTAGTGGATCAGCCCCAGCATTTT. The encoded protein is CASSLVDQPQHF.

This sequence joins TRBV4-2 and TRBJ2-2, with TRBD1 matching 7 bases. Germline V gives CDR1 LGHNA, CDR2 YNFKEQ. This CDR3 comprises 12 residues. V was pared by 4 bases and J by 7 bases, with 0 bases of the junction left unmatched. DNA of the CDR3: TGTGCCAGCAGCCGGACAGGCGGGGAGCTGTTTTTT. Amino acid sequence: CASSRTGGELFF.

The chain links TRBV7-2 to TRBJ1-4; D is unresolved. This CDR3 contains 16 residues. Deletions cut 0 bases from V and 4 bases from J, with 12 bases between. Germline V CDR1 and CDR2: SGHTA, FQGNSA. CDR3 region: CASSLASGYLNEKLFF. The CDR3 DNA follows: TGTGCCAGCAGCTTAGCTTCCGGTTACCTTAATGAAAAACTGTTTTTT.

The count of this clone is one. This sequence joins TRBV12-3 or TRBV12-4 and TRBJ1-2; TRBD1 agrees at 7 bases. V shed 3 bases and J 8 bases; nucleotides not matched to a gene: 6. CDR3 length equals 13 residues. The CDR3 DNA sequence: TGTGCCAGCAGTTTGAACAGGGGCGACGGCTACACCTTC. Residues: CASSLNRGDGYTF.

The chain uses TRBV5-1 and TRBJ2-7; 8 bases fit TRBD2. Per the germline V gene, CDR1 is SGHRS and CDR2 is YFSETQ. The CDR3 extends over 15 amino acids. Unmatched junction bases numbered 9, after V lost 5 bases and J lost 2 bases. The CDR3 DNA sequence: TGCGCCAGCAGTTTAGTACCGGGGGGGCCCTACGAGCAGTACTTC. It yields the protein CASSLVPGGPYEQYF.

V usage is TRBV5-4 and J usage is TRBJ2-5; 7 bases fit TRBD2. Per germline, CDR1 SGHNT and CDR2 YYREEE (reference sequence). The CDR3 covers 16 residues. J gave up 1 base and V 2 bases, and 8 bases lay outside the gene matches. CDR3 region: CASSLASASGQETQYF. The CDR3 DNA sequence: TGTGCCAGCAGCTTAGCTTCGGCTAGCGGCCAAGAGACCCAGTACTTC.

The CDR3 sequence is CASSIGGNTEAFF. In DNA, the CDR3 is TGTGCCAGTAGTATAGGAGGGAACACTGAAGCTTTCTTT. J is TRBJ1-1 and V is TRBV19, with no clear D. The CDR3 has 13 amino acids. Per germline, CDR1 LNHDA and CDR2 SQIVND (reference sequence). Deletions cut 1 base from V and 1 base from J, with 4 bases between. The complete variable domain, with remaining parts taken from reference TRBV19 and TRBJ1-1, reads DGGITQSPKYLFRKEGQNVTLSCEQNLNHDAMYWYRQDPGQGLRLIYYSQIVNDFQKGDIAEGYSVSREKKESFPLTVTSAQKNPTAFYLCASSIGGNTEAFFGQGTRLTVV.

This clone was counted only a few times. The chain employs TRBV30 and TRBJ2-1, with 9 bases aligning to TRBD2. The CDR3 spans 16 residues. V trimming: 5 bases; J trimming: 5 bases; junction bases outside the gene matches: 13. CDR1 and CDR2 from the germline V gene are GTSNPN and SVGIG (reference sequence). The CDR3 sequence: CAWGLLAGRRDNEQFF. DNA for the CDR3: TGTGCCTGGGGCCTTCTAGCGGGGAGACGGGACAATGAGCAGTTCTTC.

The V gene is TRBV11-1, the J gene TRBJ2-3; TRBD2 aligns across 12 bases. CDR3 length equals 17 residues. Germline values: CDR1 SGHAT, CDR2 FQDESV (reference sequence). Germline trimming cut 0 bases from V and 4 bases from J; bases unmatched to any gene: 5. Here the CDR3 DNA reads TGTGCCAGCAGCTTAGCGAGGTCTAGCGGGAGGGCAGATACGCAGTATTTT. Protein sequence: CASSLARSSGRADTQYF.

The rearrangement joins TRBV21-1 to TRBJ2-1; the D segment call TRBD2 is taken from the table without a DNA check. TRBV21-1 is marked as a pseudogene. There are 15 residues in the CDR3. The DNA for the CDR3 is TGTGCCAGCAGCGCCAGGTTAAGGAGGGGTAATGAGCAGTTCTTC. This gives the protein CASSARLRRGNEQFF.